This T cell receptor beta chain appears in the sequencing data of a study of T cell responses to AZD1222 COVID-19 vaccine. Study observations and caveats: Dominant at 160-218 and 743-854, vaccine-associated CD4 TCRs also spanned spike. At baseline, seropositivity was found in only 5 to 7 AZD1222 recipients. Females made up more of the donors, who were largely white British, and clonal diversity may have come out too low.

In this sample, this clone turned up a few times. Its antigen is undetermined. Sequenced by immunoSEQ multiplex PCR; TCRdb stores in-frame clones only, minus some. The table shows 74,000 or so clones, with around 80% occurring only once. The V gene's germline CDR1 is SGHTA and CDR2 FQGTGA. V lost 5 bases, J lost 1 base, and 16 bases lay in between. There are 16 residues in the CDR3. Sample: peripheral blood, taken on day 0 of AZD1222 vaccination. V gene TRBV7-3 combines with J gene TRBJ2-3; possibly TRBD2 for D (5 bases). This clonotype originated in an adult in good health. CDR3 nucleotides: TGTGCCAGCAGCCCCGAGGGTGGGGTTGGCACAGATACGCAGTATTTT. This codes for CASSPEGGVGTDTQYF.